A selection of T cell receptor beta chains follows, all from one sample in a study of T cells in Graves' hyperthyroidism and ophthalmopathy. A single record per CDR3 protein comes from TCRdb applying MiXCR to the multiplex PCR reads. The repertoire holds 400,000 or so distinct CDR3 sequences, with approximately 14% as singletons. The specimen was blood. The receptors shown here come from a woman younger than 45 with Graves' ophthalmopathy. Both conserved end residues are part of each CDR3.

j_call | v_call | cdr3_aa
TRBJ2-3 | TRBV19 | CASSISGGRADTQYF
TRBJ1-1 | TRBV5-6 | CASSGVQGSNTEAFF
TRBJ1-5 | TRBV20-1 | CSARDPRGDQPQHF
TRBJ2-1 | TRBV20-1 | CSAPKLAGDYNEQFF
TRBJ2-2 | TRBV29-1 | CSVEAGLRTGELFF
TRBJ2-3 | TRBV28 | CASSHRQGADTDTQYF
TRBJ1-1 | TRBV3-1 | CASSSGVASTEAFF
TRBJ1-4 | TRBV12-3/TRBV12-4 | CASSLEENASKGLFF
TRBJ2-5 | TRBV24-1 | CATSDSTGGGGFGETQYF
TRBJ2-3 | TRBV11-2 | CASSIDAPGGTDTQYF
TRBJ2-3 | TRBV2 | CASSKQRRSGTDTQYF
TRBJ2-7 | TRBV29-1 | CSVCCVRIEATGYYEHYF
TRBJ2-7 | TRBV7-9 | CASSWGTSGDEQYF
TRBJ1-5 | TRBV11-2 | CASSRLGGDFAQPQHF
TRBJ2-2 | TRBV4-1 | CASSQEVLGHSANTGELFF
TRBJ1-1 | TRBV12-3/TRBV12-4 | CASSKPGGNDGIGAFF
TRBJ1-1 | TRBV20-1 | CSATGEMNTEAFF
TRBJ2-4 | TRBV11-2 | CASSLVASGGPYQYF